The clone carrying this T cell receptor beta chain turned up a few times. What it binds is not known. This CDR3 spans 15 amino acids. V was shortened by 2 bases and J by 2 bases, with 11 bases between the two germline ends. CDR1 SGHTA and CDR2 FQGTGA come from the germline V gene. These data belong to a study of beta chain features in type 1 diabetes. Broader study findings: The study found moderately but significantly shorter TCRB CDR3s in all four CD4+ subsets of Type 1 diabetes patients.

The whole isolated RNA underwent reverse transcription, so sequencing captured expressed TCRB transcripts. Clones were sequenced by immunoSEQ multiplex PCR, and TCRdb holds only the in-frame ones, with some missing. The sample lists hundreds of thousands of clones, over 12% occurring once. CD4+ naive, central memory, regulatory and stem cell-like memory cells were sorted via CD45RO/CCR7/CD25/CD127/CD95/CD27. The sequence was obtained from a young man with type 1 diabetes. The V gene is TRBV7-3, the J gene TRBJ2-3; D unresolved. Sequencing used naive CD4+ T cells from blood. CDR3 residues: CASSLEGRSTDTQYF. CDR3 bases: TGTGCCAGCAGCTTAGAAGGAAGGTCCACAGATACGCAGTATTTT. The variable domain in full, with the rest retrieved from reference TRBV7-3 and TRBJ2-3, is GAGVSQTPSNKVTEKGKYVELRCDPISGHTALYWYRQSLGQGPEFLIYFQGTGAADDSGLPNDRFFAVRPEGSVSTLKIQRTERGDSAVYLCASSLEGRSTDTQYFGPGTRLTVL.